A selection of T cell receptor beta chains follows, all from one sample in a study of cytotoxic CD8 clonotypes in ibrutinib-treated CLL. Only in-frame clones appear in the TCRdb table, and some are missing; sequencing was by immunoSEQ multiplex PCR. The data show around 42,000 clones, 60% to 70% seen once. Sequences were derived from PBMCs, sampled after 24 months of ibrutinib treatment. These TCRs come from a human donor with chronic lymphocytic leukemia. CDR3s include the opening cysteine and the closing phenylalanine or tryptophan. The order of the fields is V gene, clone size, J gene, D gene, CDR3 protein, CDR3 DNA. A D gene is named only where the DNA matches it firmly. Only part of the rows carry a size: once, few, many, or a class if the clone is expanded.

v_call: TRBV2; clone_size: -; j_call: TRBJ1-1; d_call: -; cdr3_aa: CASRARSNTEAFF; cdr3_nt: TGTGCCAGCAGAGCAAGATCGAACACTGAAGCTTTCTTT
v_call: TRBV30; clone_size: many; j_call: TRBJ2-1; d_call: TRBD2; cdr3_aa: CAWRGGSGRWNEQFF; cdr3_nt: TGTGCCTGGAGAGGGGGTAGCGGGAGATGGAATGAGCAGTTCTTC
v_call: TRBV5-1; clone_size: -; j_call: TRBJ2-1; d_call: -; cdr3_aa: CASSLELDNEQFF; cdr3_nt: TGCGCCAGCAGCTTAGAACTTGACAATGAGCAGTTCTTC
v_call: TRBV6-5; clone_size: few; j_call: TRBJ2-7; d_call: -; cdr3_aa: CASSYSRESYEQYF; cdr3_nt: TGTGCCAGCAGTTACTCGAGGGAGAGCTACGAGCAGTACTTC
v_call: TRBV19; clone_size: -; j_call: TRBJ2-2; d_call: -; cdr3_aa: CASSTRQTGELFF; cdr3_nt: TGTGCCAGTAGTACTAGGCAGACCGGGGAGCTGTTTTTT
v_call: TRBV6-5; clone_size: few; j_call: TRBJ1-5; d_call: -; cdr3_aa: CASSVLGGQPQHF; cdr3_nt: TGTGCCAGCAGTGTACTCGGGGGGCAGCCCCAGCATTTT
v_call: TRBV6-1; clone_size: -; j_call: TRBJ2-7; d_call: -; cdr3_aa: CASSVHRGRVNEQYF; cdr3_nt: TGTGCCAGCAGTGTCCACAGGGGGAGGGTCAACGAGCAGTACTTC
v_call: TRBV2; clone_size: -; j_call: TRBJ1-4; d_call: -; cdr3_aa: CASTGRVSATNEKLFF; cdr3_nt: TGTGCCAGCACAGGCAGAGTCTCTGCAACTAATGAAAAACTGTTTTTT
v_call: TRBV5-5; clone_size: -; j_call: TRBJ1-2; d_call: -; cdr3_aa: CASSLEPGTAYGYTF; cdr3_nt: TGTGCCAGCAGCTTGGAACCCGGGACGGCGTATGGCTACACCTTC
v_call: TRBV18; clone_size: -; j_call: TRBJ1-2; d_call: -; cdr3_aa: CASSPGLGYTF; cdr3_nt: TGTGCCAGCTCACCAGGATTGGGCTACACCTTC
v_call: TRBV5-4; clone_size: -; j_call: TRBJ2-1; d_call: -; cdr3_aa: CASRSGTPEVYEQFF; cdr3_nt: TGTGCCAGCAGGTCCGGGACTCCAGAAGTCTATGAGCAGTTCTTC
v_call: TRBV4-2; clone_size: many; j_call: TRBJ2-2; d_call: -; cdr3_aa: CASSQREGTTPTELFF; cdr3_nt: TGTGCCAGCAGCCAAAGGGAAGGGACGACGCCGACGGAGCTGTTTTTT